Given below is one T cell receptor (beta chain) in context. The record originates from a study of blood T cell repertoires in COVID-19. Study summary: Donors in the United States, Italy and Spain gave samples during acute or convalescent COVID-19. The analysed material was cDNA or gDNA that came from T cells, B-cell-depleted T cells, or PBMCs.

Germline V gene lookup returns CDR1 SGDLS and CDR2 YYNGEE. V trimming: 3 bases; J trimming: 2 bases; junction bases outside the gene matches: 4. The CDR3 runs 15 residues. Measured with immunoSEQ multiplex PCR; TCRdb has only the in-frame clones, and not every one. The sample carries tens of thousands of clones, around 84% recorded once. This receptor was taken from a man aged 50-59 years with active COVID-19. This chain connects TRBV9 to TRBJ2-3, with TRBD2 identical over 9 bases. Sequencing was performed on peripheral blood. CDR3 in DNA: TGTGCCAGCAGCGGACTAGCGGATAACACAGATACGCAGTATTTT. This encodes CASSGLADNTDTQYF.